In this sample, the clone carrying this TCR beta chain turned up once. The data originate from a study of blood T cells in healthy people across ages. The germline V gene encodes CDR1 LNHDA and CDR2 SQIVND (reference sequence). V lost 3 bases, J lost 12 bases, and 18 bases lay in between. The CDR3 sequence is 13 residues long. Using a J-beta primer mix together with a sample-barcoded 5' primer, a second PCR was run for roughly 7 to 12 cycles. MiXCR, applied by TCRdb to the 5' RACE reads, yields one record per CDR3 protein. The sample lists around 870,000 distinct CDR3 sequences, 25% to 30% seen once, with 17% in the top ten.

The receptor was isolated from a woman older than 75 in good health. The chain is built from TRBV19 and TRBJ2-7; D gene unclear. The material sequenced was blood. The CDR3 nucleotides read TGTGCCAGTAGTATCGGCAGCCAAGAGACCCGGTACTTC. This translates into CASSIGSQETRYF.